The clone carrying this TCR beta chain was detected a few times. The CDR3 has 17 residues. The V segment lost 2 bases and the J segment 2 bases; nucleotides outside the gene matches: 9. Germline V gene data show CDR1 as MNHEY and CDR2 as SMNVEV (reference sequence). The sample belongs to a study of Graves' ophthalmopathy and Graves' hyperthyroidism. RNA transcripts were the source from which TCR beta CDR3 regions were amplified. HTBI primers were used in a first-round RT-PCR, which preceded a second-round multiplex PCR. TCRdb analysed the multiplex PCR reads with MiXCR anew, one entry per CDR3 protein. The sample holds some 410,000 distinct CDR3 sequences, around 21% seen once. Enrolled hyperthyroidism patients had a new diagnosis, a duration under 2 months, and an age of 18 to 65.

The receptor's source is a woman aged 18-29 years with stable Graves' hyperthyroidism. Sequenced: peripheral blood. The chain couples TRBV27 to TRBJ1-2; the match to TRBD1 covers 9 bases. The CDR3 reads CASSLTTGTGSNYGYTF. CDR3 coding DNA: TGTGCCAGCAGTTTAACTACCGGGACAGGGAGCAACTATGGCTACACCTTC.